The entry below gives a single T cell receptor (beta chain) sequence along with its context. TCRdb redid the calling of the RT-PCR reads with MiXCR, one entry per CDR3 protein. The sample carries some 92,000 distinct CDR3 sequences, 45% to 50% recorded once. The data are from a study of patients and donors after allogeneic stem cell transplantation. The CDR3 consists of 14 residues. Looked up from germline, CDR1 is ENHRY and CDR2 is SYGVKD. Trimming pared 6 bases from V and 2 bases from J, leaving 10 bases between. The specimen sequenced was blood, either unsorted or a sorted T cell fraction (not recorded which). This rearrangement joins TRBV10-3 to TRBJ2-2, with D possibly matching TRBD2 (5 bases). The sequence derives from a human donor who was either an allogeneic HSCT recipient or a stem cell or donor lymphocyte infusion donor (not recorded which). It is not recorded whose cells these are; they may come from a transplant donor. The chain's CDR3 is CAIRAGINTGELFF. The CDR3 DNA follows: TGTGCCATCAGGGCCGGGATTAACACCGGGGAGCTGTTTTTT.